The 7 T cell receptor beta chains given below trace back to one sample, sequenced in a study of cytomegalovirus exposure and HLA in healthy donors. The repertoire was sequenced with immunoSEQ multiplex PCR; TCRdb's copy has only in-frame clones and lacks some. The sample records around 120,000 clones, less than 90% being singletons. Input material: PBMCs. Receptor source: a man between 18 and 29 years old in good health and CMV-seropositive.

This clone was seen only a few times. The rearrangement uses TRBV2 and TRBJ2-1, with D possibly TRBD2 on 6 matching bases. Trimming removed 6 bases from V and 10 bases from J, with 13 bases in between. From germline, CDR1 is SNHLY and CDR2 FYNNEI. The CDR3 has 12 amino acids. CDR3 protein: CASRPEGREQFF. CDR3 in DNA: TGTGCCAGCAGACCGGAGGGAAGAGAGCAGTTCTTC.

The gene calls are TRBV7-9 and TRBJ1-2, with D possibly TRBD1 on 5 matching bases. Germline CDR1 reads SEHNR; CDR2 reads FQNEAQ (reference sequence). CDR3 length equals 14 residues. V was pared by 3 bases and J by 1 base, with 9 bases between. As DNA, the CDR3 is TGTGCCAGCAGCTTTCCACAGGTTAACTATGGCTACACCTTC. It translates to CASSFPQVNYGYTF.

The V call is TRBV5-1, the J call TRBJ2-1; TRBD2 might be the D (6 bases). The CDR3 sequence is 13 residues long. V dropped 4 bases and J dropped 8 bases, with 13 bases sitting between them. Looked up from germline, CDR1 is SGHRS and CDR2 is YFSETQ. In nucleotides, the CDR3 is TGCGCCAGCAGCCCCGGGAGCGGTGATGAGCAGTTCTTC. It yields the protein CASSPGSGDEQFF.

CDR3 DNA: TGTGCCAGCAGTGCCCCGGGACTAGATTTCTATGAGCAGTTCTTC. Translation gives CASSAPGLDFYEQFF. The chain uses TRBV6-1 and TRBJ2-1, with TRBD2 identical over 8 bases. The J segment lost 8 bases and the V segment lost 4 bases, leaving 10 bases of the junction unmatched. Germline V gene sequence: CDR1 MNHNS, CDR2 SASEGT. The CDR3 loop spans 15 amino acids.

The V gene is TRBV19, the J gene TRBJ1-6; maybe TRBD1 (6 bases). The CDR3 has 14 residues. Trimming took off 6 bases at V and 5 bases at J, with 11 bases between the two ends. Per germline, CDR1 LNHDA and CDR2 SQIVND (reference sequence). CDR3 DNA sequence: TGTGCCAGTAGGATCGGACAGAATAATTCACCCCTCCACTTT. This gives the protein CASRIGQNNSPLHF.

The chain has TRBV19 and TRBJ1-1; 7 nucleotides agree with TRBD1. Germline V gene data show CDR1 as LNHDA and CDR2 as SQIVND (reference sequence). Germline trimming cut 3 bases from V and 9 bases from J; bases unmatched to any gene: 7. CDR3 size: 13 residues. Here the CDR3 DNA reads TGTGCCAGTAGTATCTTACAGGGGTCGCAAGCTTTCTTT. Amino acid sequence: CASSILQGSQAFF.

The rearrangement uses TRBV27 and TRBJ2-7; 12 nucleotides line up with TRBD1. Germline V lookup: CDR1 MNHEY, CDR2 SMNVEV (reference sequence). V shed 6 bases and J 5 bases; nucleotides not matched to a gene: 5. The CDR3 loop spans 14 amino acids. CDR3 loop: CASRSGTGGDEQYF. The CDR3 DNA follows: TGTGCCAGCAGATCCGGGACAGGGGGCGACGAGCAGTACTTC.